The 31 T cell receptor beta chains presented below share a single source sample, sequenced in a study of T cell responses to AZD1222 COVID-19 vaccine. The method was immunoSEQ multiplex PCR; TCRdb's version includes in-frame clones alone and lacks a portion of them. The sample comprises some 110,000 clones, 87% of which are singletons, and around 7% rests with the top ten. The sequenced sample was peripheral blood, obtained on day 0 of AZD1222 vaccination. The receptors originated from an adult in good health.

This chain links TRBV5-1 with TRBJ1-3; D is uncertain. The V gene lost 7 bases and the J gene lost 3 bases, with 11 bases spanning the gap. CDR3 length: 13 amino acids. Germline V gives CDR1 SGHRS, CDR2 YFSETQ. Written as DNA, the CDR3 is TGCGCCAGCTGGGCGGTAAATGGAAACACCATATATTTT. Residues: CASWAVNGNTIYF. Supplemented by reference TRBV5-1 and TRBJ1-3, the full variable domain reads KAGVTQTPRYLIKTRGQQVTLSCSPISGHRSVSWYQQTPGQGLQFLFEYFSETQRNKGNFPGRFSGRQFSNSRSEMNVSTLELGDSALYLCASWAVNGNTIYFGEGSWLTVV.

The rearrangement joins TRBV6-5 to TRBJ1-1; D call uncertain. This CDR3 is 13 amino acids long. Trimming pared 5 bases from V and 1 base from J, leaving 8 bases between. The germline V gene encodes CDR1 MNHEY and CDR2 SVGAGI. As DNA, the CDR3 is TGTGCCAGCAGTCATCGGACGAACACTGAAGCTTTCTTT. As protein: CASSHRTNTEAFF.

V usage is TRBV28 and J usage is TRBJ1-1; D ambiguous. The ends were cut back, 5 bases at V and 6 bases at J, with 19 bases in the middle. CDR3 length equals 15 residues. CDR1 is MDHEN and CDR2 is SYDVKM in the germline V gene. Here the CDR3 reads CASSMDGFVRAEAFF. DNA for the CDR3: TGTGCCAGCAGTATGGACGGATTCGTTAGGGCTGAAGCTTTCTTT.

The chain carries TRBV3-1 (or the pseudogene TRBV3-2) and TRBJ2-7; D remains unclear. This CDR3 comprises 17 residues. Germline CDR1 LGHDT, CDR2 YNNKEL (reference sequence). The V gene lost 4 bases and the J gene lost 0 bases, with 19 bases spanning the gap. The CDR3, as DNA: TGTGCCAGCAGCCCAGAGGTGTCCGCCCTCAGCTCCTACGAGCAGTACTTC. Its protein is CASSPEVSALSSYEQYF.

Of note for this clone: Other DNA variants within this sample encode the same CDR3. V gene TRBV28 combines with J gene TRBJ2-7; D may be TRBD1 or TRBD2 (5 bases each). V was pared by 3 bases and J by 2 bases, with 11 bases between. The CDR3 totals 14 residues. CDR1 and CDR2 (germline): MDHEN, SYDVKM. In DNA, the CDR3 is TGTGCCAGCAGTTTTCGGGGCCCAACCTACGAGCAGTACTTC. Translated, it gives CASSFRGPTYEQYF.

This clone is a singleton in its sample. The chain combines TRBV6-5 with TRBJ1-6; D is possibly TRBD1 (5 bases). Trimming took 6 bases from V and 6 from J, leaving 15 bases between them. The length of the CDR3 is 15 residues. Looked up from germline, CDR1 is MNHEY and CDR2 is SVGAGI. As DNA, the CDR3 is TGTGCCAGCAGCCCCCGGCCCGGGGGTAATTCACCCCTCCACTTT. It encodes CASSPRPGGNSPLHF.

The chain is built from TRBV28 and TRBJ1-4; D unresolved. Deletions cut 3 bases from V and 0 bases from J, with 5 bases between. Germline values: CDR1 MDHEN, CDR2 SYDVKM. The CDR3 spans 14 residues. The CDR3 bases are TGTGCCAGCAGTTTCCAGTCAACTAATGAAAAACTGTTTTTT. It specifies CASSFQSTNEKLFF. The full variable domain, completed using reference TRBV28 and TRBJ1-4, is DVKVTQSSRYLVKRTGEKVFLECVQDMDHENMFWYRQDPGLGLRLIYFSYDVKMKEKGDIPEGYSVSREKKERFSLILESASTNQTSMYLCASSFQSTNEKLFFGSGTQLSVL.

V usage is TRBV2 and J usage is TRBJ2-3; the match to TRBD2 covers 9 bases. Germline loops: CDR1 SNHLY, CDR2 FYNNEI. CDR3 size: 15 residues. Germline trimming cut 3 bases from V and 5 bases from J; bases unmatched to any gene: 6. CDR3 amino acids: CASSDGGRAGDTQYF. CDR3 bases: TGTGCCAGCAGTGACGGCGGGAGGGCAGGAGATACGCAGTATTTT.

This sequence joins TRBV5-1 and TRBJ2-5, with D tentatively TRBD2 (5 bases). The CDR3 totals 16 residues. The V and J ends lost 0 bases and 1 base respectively, with 13 bases between them. From germline, CDR1 is SGHRS and CDR2 YFSETQ. Here the CDR3 reads CASSLDPGKPQETQYF. CDR3 nucleotides: TGCGCCAGCAGCTTGGATCCGGGGAAACCCCAAGAGACCCAGTACTTC.

This rearrangement joins TRBV15 to TRBJ1-1; 8 positions match TRBD1. The germline CDR1 and CDR2 sequences are LNHNV and YYDKDF (reference sequence). The V segment lost 7 bases and the J segment 1 base; nucleotides outside the gene matches: 2. This CDR3 comprises 13 residues. The CDR3 protein is CATTGTGNTEAFF. Here the CDR3 DNA reads TGTGCCACCACAGGGACAGGGAACACTGAAGCTTTCTTT.

This clone is a singleton in its sample. The chain employs TRBV23-1 and TRBJ1-5; D not resolved. TRBV23-1 is flagged as an ORF with uncertain function. The CDR3 extends over 12 amino acids. Between the trimmed V and J ends, which lost 0 bases and 5 bases, there was a span of 2 bases. The CDR3 nucleotides read TGCGCCAGCAGTCAATCGGATCAGCCCCAGCATTTT. This codes for CASSQSDQPQHF.

The chain has TRBV29-1 and TRBJ2-1; 13 bases are shared with TRBD2. The CDR3 totals 14 residues. Germline V gene sequence: CDR1 SQVTM, CDR2 ANQGSEA. With V trimmed by 5 bases and J by 9 bases, 7 bases remained unmatched. Here the CDR3 reads CSVSGLAGEVEQFF. The CDR3 coding sequence is TGCAGCGTTTCAGGACTAGCGGGAGAGGTTGAGCAGTTCTTC.

In its sample, this clone was seen a few times. The V gene is TRBV24-1, the J gene TRBJ1-2; the match to TRBD1 covers 9 bases. The junction had 13 bases not matched to a gene; V was cut back by 9 bases and J by 3 bases. The CDR3 has 16 residues. In germline, CDR1 is KGHDR, CDR2 SFDVKD. CDR3 bases: TGTGCCACCGCCGCTTATACGGACAGGGGTCACTATGGCTACACCTTC. Translation: CATAAYTDRGHYGYTF.

The V call is TRBV6-4, the J call TRBJ1-3, with D possibly being TRBD1 (5 bases). The V gene lost 1 base and the J gene lost 0 bases, with 7 bases spanning the gap. Germline V lookup: CDR1 MRHNA, CDR2 SNTAGT. CDR3 length: 15 residues. The CDR3 coding sequence is TGTGCCAGCAGTGACTGGGGCTTCTCTGGAAACACCATATATTTT. It is translated as CASSDWGFSGNTIYF.

CDR3 sequence: CASSSRKQENEKLFF. In nucleotides, the CDR3 is TGTGCCAGCAGCTCCCGAAAACAGGAAAATGAAAAACTGTTTTTT. V usage is TRBV7-9 and J usage is TRBJ1-4; maybe TRBD1 (5 bases). V was shortened by 4 bases and J by 5 bases, with 14 bases between the two germline ends. Germline assignment: CDR1 SEHNR and CDR2 FQNEAQ (reference sequence). This CDR3 is 15 amino acids long.

V and J are TRBV6-5 and TRBJ2-7; 7 nucleotides align to TRBD1. This CDR3 region has 13 residues. Trimming at V came to 6 bases and at J to 3 bases, leaving 5 bases not matched to a gene. In germline, CDR1 is MNHEY, CDR2 SVGAGI. The CDR3 spells CASRADRFYEQYF. The DNA for the CDR3 is TGTGCCAGCAGAGCGGACAGGTTCTACGAGCAGTACTTC.

This chain connects TRBV7-8 to TRBJ2-2; D not certain. CDR1 and CDR2 from the germline V gene are SGHVS and FQNEAQ. This CDR3 spans 13 amino acids. V was trimmed by 7 bases and J by 4 bases, leaving 10 bases between them. The CDR3 DNA reads TGTGCCAGCATGCTGGGAACCACCGGGGAGCTGTTTTTT. It codes for CASMLGTTGELFF.

The genes are TRBV25-1 and TRBJ2-5, with TRBD2 identical over 10 bases. CDR3 length: 15 amino acids. The germline CDR1 and CDR2 sequences are MGHDK and SYGVNS. The V gene end was trimmed by 3 bases and the J gene end by 2 bases; junction bases not matched to a gene: 3. Here the CDR3 DNA reads TGTGCCAGCAGTGACACGACTAGCGGGCAAGAGACCCAGTACTTC. Its protein is CASSDTTSGQETQYF.

This chain connects TRBV5-1 to TRBJ1-2, with 9 nucleotides matching TRBD1. The CDR3 covers 14 residues. With 4 bases clipped from V and 8 bases from J, the junction kept 9 bases outside the gene matches. From germline, CDR1 is SGHRS and CDR2 YFSETQ. The CDR3 DNA follows: TGCGCCAGCAGCCACTCCCGGGACAGGGAGGGCTACACCTTC. This encodes CASSHSRDREGYTF.

This chain links TRBV7-9 with TRBJ2-7; TRBD1 aligns across 7 bases. The CDR3 runs 15 residues. From germline, CDR1 is SEHNR and CDR2 FQNEAQ (reference sequence). The ends lost 3 bases at V and 3 bases at J; junction bases unmatched: 8. CDR3: CASSFGNRTGYEQYF. The DNA of the CDR3 is TGTGCCAGCAGCTTTGGAAACCGGACAGGCTACGAGCAGTACTTC.

J is TRBJ2-1 and V is TRBV27; 10 nucleotides line up with TRBD2. Germline CDR1 MNHEY, CDR2 SMNVEV (reference sequence). The CDR3 extends over 15 amino acids. J gave up 5 bases and V 5 bases, and 6 bases lay outside the gene matches. The CDR3 DNA reads as TGTGCCAGCAGTGACAGCGGGAGGGGCCACAATGAGCAGTTCTTC. This gives the protein CASSDSGRGHNEQFF.

This chain connects TRBV6-5 to TRBJ1-5; perhaps TRBD1 as D (5 bases). This CDR3 region has 15 residues. Germline CDR1 and CDR2: MNHEY and SVGAGI. Trimming took 0 bases from V and 4 from J, leaving 10 bases between them. CDR3 sequence reads: CASSYSSGLNQPQHF. CDR3 in DNA: TGTGCCAGCAGTTACTCTTCAGGGCTGAATCAGCCCCAGCATTTT.

The chain is built from TRBV5-4 and TRBJ2-3; D is unresolved. Germline-derived CDR1 and CDR2 are SGHNT and YYREEE (reference sequence). V gave up 2 bases and J gave up 3 bases, with 13 bases separating them. The CDR3 is made up of 15 amino acids. In DNA, the CDR3 is TGTGCCAGCAGCTTAGGGATAGAGCTAACAGATACGCAGTATTTT. It translates to CASSLGIELTDTQYF.

The rearrangement uses TRBV28 and TRBJ2-7; 9 bases fit TRBD2. This CDR3 region has 15 residues. Trimming took 5 bases from V and 5 from J; bases not matched to a gene: 10. Germline values: CDR1 MDHEN, CDR2 SYDVKM. CDR3 residues: CASSKRAGGQDEQYF. DNA of the CDR3: TGTGCCAGCAGTAAAAGAGCGGGAGGTCAGGACGAGCAGTACTTC.

The chain has TRBV9 and TRBJ1-4; TRBD1 matches 8 bases. Germline trimming cut 3 bases from V and 5 bases from J; bases unmatched to any gene: 12. Germline V gene lookup returns CDR1 SGDLS and CDR2 YYNGEE. The CDR3 sequence is 17 residues long. The CDR3 here is CASSASGGWGRNEKLFF. DNA for the CDR3: TGTGCCAGCAGCGCCTCAGGGGGCTGGGGGCGCAATGAAAAACTGTTTTTT.

The chain is built from TRBV6-1 and TRBJ1-1; D is unclear. CDR1 is MNHNS, CDR2 SASEGT, per germline. V lost 3 bases, J lost 6 bases, and 20 bases lay in between. The CDR3 sequence is 16 residues long. The CDR3 sequence: CASSDAFPLFRPEAFF. The CDR3, as DNA: TGTGCCAGCAGTGACGCTTTTCCATTATTCCGCCCTGAAGCTTTCTTT.

V usage is TRBV11-2 and J usage is TRBJ1-1, with D unresolved. Germline-derived CDR1 and CDR2 are SGHAT and FQNNGV. The CDR3 covers 15 residues. Trimming pared 5 bases from V and 1 base from J, leaving 14 bases between. The CDR3 nucleotides are TGTGCCAGCAGCATTGGGCCTGAGCGGAACACTGAAGCTTTCTTT. Amino acids: CASSIGPERNTEAFF.

The chain joins TRBV28 to TRBJ1-5; 7 bases line up with TRBD1. CDR3 length equals 15 residues. V trimming: 5 bases; J trimming: 4 bases; junction bases outside the gene matches: 8. Germline V lookup: CDR1 MDHEN, CDR2 SYDVKM. CDR3 sequence: CASSPRGLGNQPQHF. CDR3 DNA sequence: TGTGCCAGCAGTCCTAGGGGGCTAGGGAATCAGCCCCAGCATTTT.

This clone was picked up a small number of times. The V gene is TRBV5-1, the J gene TRBJ1-6, with 8 positions matching TRBD1. The CDR3 contains 15 residues. Germline-derived CDR1 and CDR2 are SGHRS and YFSETQ. J lost 5 bases, V lost 4 bases, and 5 bases had no gene match. CDR3 nucleotide sequence: TGCGCCAGCAGCACAGGACAGGGAGATAATTCACCCCTCCACTTT. Translating gives CASSTGQGDNSPLHF.

This chain uses TRBV7-8 with TRBJ1-1, with D perhaps matching TRBD1 (5 bases). Trimming shortened V by 4 bases and J by 1 base, and 7 bases separated the two germline ends. The germline CDR1 and CDR2 sequences are SGHVS and FQNEAQ. CDR3 size: 13 residues. The CDR3 sequence is CASSSDRNTEAFF. As DNA, the CDR3 is TGTGCCAGCAGCTCTGACAGGAACACTGAAGCTTTCTTT. The full variable domain, completed using reference TRBV7-8 and TRBJ1-1, is GAGVSQSPRYKVAKRGQDVALRCDPISGHVSLFWYQQALGQGPEFLTYFQNEAQLDKSGLPSDRFFAERPEGSVSTLKIQRTQQEDSAVYLCASSSDRNTEAFFGQGTRLTVV.

The genes are TRBV7-2 and TRBJ2-7, with 12 bases aligning to TRBD2. The CDR3 sequence is 15 residues long. CDR1 SGHTA and CDR2 FQGNSA come from the germline V gene. Trimming at V came to 1 base and at J to 2 bases, leaving 0 bases not matched to a gene. The DNA for the CDR3 is TGTGCCAGCAGCTTAGGACTAGCGGGAGCCTACGAGCAGTACTTC. Residues: CASSLGLAGAYEQYF. Looking up the rest from reference TRBV7-2 and TRBJ2-7 gives the full variable domain: GAGVSQSPSNKVTEKGKDVELRCDPISGHTALYWYRQSLGQGLEFLIYFQGNSAPDKSGLPSDRFSAERTGGSVSTLTIQRTQQEDSAVYLCASSLGLAGAYEQYFGPGTRLTVT.